Presented here are 28 T cell receptor beta chains from one specimen sequenced in a study of regulatory T cells in long-lasting Graves disease. Building the TCR beta libraries relied on iRepertoire HTBI primers, and CDR3 regions underwent Arm-PCR. TCRdb itself ran the multiplex PCR reads through MiXCR, one entry per CDR3 protein. The data contain approximately 470,000 distinct CDR3 sequences, around 21% of them singletons. As to time point: persistent/refractory GD, antithyroid drugs over 5 years with positive TRAb. PBMC-extracted RNA yielded the TCR library. The sample consisted of peripheral blood mononuclear cells (PBMCs), taken when the disease was refractory, from a patient treated with antithyroid drugs. The receptors stem from a female donor with Graves disease.

A note on this clonotype: The germline gene is not matched at one end of the junction; a read error may be the cause. The genes are TRBV20-1 and TRBJ2-7; D may be TRBD2 (6 bases). From germline, CDR1 is DFQATT and CDR2 SNEGSKA (reference sequence). The CDR3 is made up of 13 amino acids. The DNA for the CDR3 is TGCAGTGCGGTGCCGGGACTCCCCTACGAGCGGTACTTC. It encodes CSAVPGLPYERYF.

This clonotype came up a few times. Possible read error: a much larger clone is one base away. The chain has TRBV27 and TRBJ1-1; D unclear. This CDR3 spans 14 amino acids. Per the germline V gene, CDR1 is MNHEY and CDR2 is SMNVEV (reference sequence). Trimming removed 2 bases at V and 5 bases at J, with 12 bases between. CDR3: CASSLDGVWTEAFF. The CDR3 bases are TGTGCCAGCAGTTTAGATGGGGTTTGGACTGAAGCTTTCTTT.

The chain employs TRBV3-2 and TRBJ2-5; TRBD1 is the table's D call, not checked against the DNA. TRBV3-2 counts as a pseudogene. The CDR3 is 16 residues long. In DNA form, the CDR3 reads TGTGCCAGCAGCCTGGCCGGGACAGAACCTCGAGAGACCCAGTACTTC. It is translated as CASSLAGTEPRETQYF.

The chain has TRBV20-1 and TRBJ2-7, with TRBD2 matching over 10 bases. CDR1 DFQATT and CDR2 SNEGSKA come from the germline V gene (reference sequence). This CDR3 has 13 amino acids. V trimming: 6 bases; J trimming: 5 bases; junction bases outside the gene matches: 7. CDR3 amino acids: CSAIGLAVDEQYF. The CDR3 DNA is TGCAGTGCAATCGGACTAGCGGTCGACGAGCAGTACTTC.

This clonotype was counted many times. The chain combines TRBV28 with TRBJ2-5; D gene uncertain. The germline V gene has CDR1 MDHEN and CDR2 SYDVKM. Deletions cut 4 bases from V and 1 base from J, with 13 bases between. The CDR3 is 15 residues long. DNA of the CDR3: TGTGCCAGCAGTTACCACCCGGTGGTCCAAGAGACCCAGTACTTC. It specifies CASSYHPVVQETQYF.

The rearrangement uses TRBV30 and TRBJ1-2; D perhaps matches TRBD1 (5 bases). This CDR3 has 13 residues. The ends were cut back, 3 bases at V and 4 bases at J, with 12 bases in the middle. Per germline, CDR1 GTSNPN and CDR2 SVGIG (reference sequence). CDR3 protein: CAWREQGGYGYTF. CDR3 in DNA: TGTGCCTGGAGGGAGCAGGGAGGCTATGGCTACACCTTC.

This clonotype has a count of ten or more. The gene calls are TRBV28 and TRBJ1-5, with D maybe TRBD1 (5 bases). The ends were cut back, 3 bases at V and 9 bases at J, with 6 bases in the middle. Germline V CDR1 and CDR2: MDHEN, SYDVKM. This CDR3 comprises 11 residues. In nucleotides, the CDR3 is TGTGCCAGCAGTTTCGGGGGGCCCCAGCATTTT. This encodes CASSFGGPQHF.

This clonotype was counted many times. The chain joins TRBV30 to TRBJ1-2; no reliable D call. Germline-derived CDR1 and CDR2 are GTSNPN and SVGIG (reference sequence). The CDR3 is 12 amino acids. Deletions cut 1 base from V and 5 bases from J, with 8 bases between. The CDR3 loop is CAWSGATYGYTF. As DNA, the CDR3 is TGTGCCTGGAGTGGGGCTACTTATGGCTACACCTTC.

This clonotype was seen a few times. This chain connects TRBV19 to TRBJ1-1; D perhaps matches TRBD1 (5 bases). The V end was cut by 6 bases, the J end by 3 bases, with 11 bases between. This CDR3 spans 13 amino acids. Germline V gene sequence: CDR1 LNHDA, CDR2 SQIVND (reference sequence). This chain's CDR3 is CASRLGGDTEAFF. For the CDR3, the DNA is TGTGCCAGTAGGCTGGGGGGGGACACTGAAGCTTTCTTT.

This clonotype has at least ten counts. This chain joins TRBV20-1 and TRBJ1-1; no firm D call. The CDR3 runs to 14 residues. Germline V gene lookup returns CDR1 DFQATT and CDR2 SNEGSKA (reference sequence). The ends were cut back, 3 bases at V and 1 base at J, with 12 bases in the middle. CDR3 amino acids: CSASPSVENTEAFF. CDR3 sequence (DNA): TGCAGTGCTAGCCCCTCCGTAGAGAACACTGAAGCTTTCTTT.

The J gene is TRBJ2-4, the V gene TRBV3-1; no definite D call. Germline CDR1 LGHDT, CDR2 YNNKEL (reference sequence). V was shortened by 3 bases and J by 3 bases, with 6 bases between the two germline ends. CDR3 length: 13 residues. The CDR3 spells CASSQMGKNIQYF. The DNA of the CDR3 is TGTGCCAGCAGCCAGATGGGCAAAAACATTCAGTACTTC.

In this sample, this clonotype turned up many times. This chain links TRBV7-2 with TRBJ2-5; no clear D gene. The V end lost 1 base, the J end lost 5 bases, and 11 bases lay between the germline ends. The CDR3 has 14 residues. Germline CDR1 SGHTA, CDR2 FQGNSA. The CDR3 protein is CASSLVKEFETQYF. CDR3 DNA sequence: TGTGCCAGCAGCTTAGTGAAGGAGTTCGAGACCCAGTACTTC.

Many counts were recorded for this clonotype. V gene TRBV28 combines with J gene TRBJ2-2; D not certain. Germline V CDR1 and CDR2: MDHEN, SYDVKM. The CDR3 length is 14 residues. V was pared by 5 bases and J by 4 bases, with 11 bases between. The CDR3 loop reads CASSQSQPTGELFF. The CDR3 coding sequence is TGTGCCAGCAGTCAGTCCCAGCCCACCGGGGAGCTGTTTTTT.

This clonotype has a count of ten or more. A much larger clone differs from this one at a single base, so this may be a read error. The chain has TRBV12-3 or TRBV12-4 and TRBJ2-7; no clear D gene. This CDR3 contains 11 residues. The V gene lost 6 bases and the J gene lost 2 bases, with 5 bases spanning the gap. The DNA for the CDR3 is TGTGCCAGCAGCACCGCCTACGAGCAGTACTTC. Protein: CASSTAYEQYF.

This clonotype has a count of ten or more. The chain links TRBV7-9 to TRBJ1-2; 7 nucleotides agree with TRBD1. V lost 1 base to trimming and J lost 4 bases; unmatched junction nucleotides: 6. CDR3 size: 15 residues. Germline V gives CDR1 SEHNR, CDR2 FQNEAQ (reference sequence). For the CDR3, the DNA is TGTGCCAGCAGCTTAGTTGGGGACAGCCTCTATGGCTACACCTTC. It yields the protein CASSLVGDSLYGYTF.

The table lists this clonotype with a few counts. The chain joins TRBV5-1 to TRBJ2-2, with 8 nucleotides matching TRBD2. The V segment lost 5 bases and the J segment 0 bases; nucleotides outside the gene matches: 15. Germline V gives CDR1 SGHRS, CDR2 YFSETQ. The CDR3 spans 19 residues. The CDR3 DNA sequence: TGCGCCAGCAGATCCTCCGTTGGGGTAGCGGGGTCGAACACCGGGGAGCTGTTTTTT. It codes for CASRSSVGVAGSNTGELFF.

V is TRBV9 and J is TRBJ2-5, with D possibly TRBD1 on 6 matching bases. The V and J ends lost 0 bases and 5 bases respectively, with 14 bases between them. The CDR3 is 15 amino acids. Germline V lookup: CDR1 SGDLS, CDR2 YYNGEE. The CDR3 bases are TGTGCCAGCAGCGTAGAGGGCAGGGGAGTGGAGACCCAGTACTTC. Translating it yields CASSVEGRGVETQYF. Supplemented by reference TRBV9 and TRBJ2-5, the full variable domain reads DSGVTQTPKHLITATGQRVTLRCSPRSGDLSVYWYQQSLDQGLQFLIQYYNGEERAKGNILERFSAQQFPDLHSELNLSSLELGDSALYFCASSVEGRGVETQYFGPGTRLLVL.

Many counts were recorded for this clonotype. The chain links TRBV28 to TRBJ1-4; D is unresolved. V lost 4 bases and J 5 bases, leaving 2 bases between the germline ends. Germline V gene lookup returns CDR1 MDHEN and CDR2 SYDVKM. The CDR3 length is 11 residues. CDR3 residues: CASSWNEKLFF. In DNA form, the CDR3 reads TGTGCCAGCAGTTGGAATGAAAAACTGTTTTTT.

This chain joins TRBV20-1 and TRBJ2-3, with 11 positions matching TRBD2. The V gene end was trimmed by 6 bases and the J gene end by 8 bases; junction bases not matched to a gene: 19. CDR1 and CDR2 (germline): DFQATT, SNEGSKA (reference sequence). This CDR3 comprises 17 residues. The CDR3 is CSARHQSRLAGLVTQYF. The CDR3 nucleotides are TGCAGTGCCAGGCATCAGTCGAGACTAGCGGGATTAGTTACGCAGTATTTT.

This chain links TRBV27 with TRBJ2-2, with 12 nucleotides matching TRBD2. Germline loops: CDR1 MNHEY, CDR2 SMNVEV (reference sequence). There are 20 residues in the CDR3. V shed 3 bases and J 4 bases; nucleotides not matched to a gene: 15. Here the CDR3 reads CASSLFTLLAGGTGTGELFF. The CDR3 coding sequence is TGTGCCAGCAGTTTGTTCACTTTGCTAGCGGGAGGGACGGGCACCGGGGAGCTGTTTTTT.

The rearrangement links TRBV4-1 to TRBJ1-5; TRBD1 matches 7 bases. The V gene's germline CDR1 is MGHRA and CDR2 YSYEKL. CDR3 size: 14 residues. With 4 bases clipped from V and 8 bases from J, the junction kept 8 bases outside the gene matches. The CDR3 sequence: CASSRDSLPEPQHF. Written as DNA, the CDR3 is TGCGCCAGCAGCCGGGACAGCCTCCCAGAGCCCCAGCATTTT.

This clonotype was counted ten times or more. The rearrangement uses TRBV29-1 and TRBJ2-7; unclear D gene. The CDR3 runs to 13 residues. V lost 2 bases, J lost 0 bases, and 8 bases lay in between. Germline CDR1 reads SQVTM; CDR2 reads ANQGSEA. CDR3 in amino acids: CSVEWSNSYEQYF. The CDR3, as DNA: TGCAGCGTTGAATGGTCAAACTCCTACGAGCAGTACTTC.

V usage is TRBV6-1 and J usage is TRBJ2-1; 8 bases fit TRBD2. V shed 8 bases and J 6 bases; nucleotides not matched to a gene: 6. The CDR3 covers 13 residues. The germline V gene has CDR1 MNHNS and CDR2 SASEGT. The CDR3 DNA is TGTGCCAGCCGCGGGGGGCTAGGCAATGAGCAGTTCTTC. Protein: CASRGGLGNEQFF.

This clonotype appeared many times. V gene TRBV9 combines with J gene TRBJ1-2; D is ambiguous. The V end was cut by 4 bases, the J end by 5 bases, with 9 bases between. Germline V gene lookup returns CDR1 SGDLS and CDR2 YYNGEE. This CDR3 spans 12 amino acids. This chain's CDR3 is CASSSRRYGYTF. The CDR3 bases are TGTGCCAGCAGCTCCCGTAGATATGGCTACACCTTC.

This clonotype was observed a few times. The gene calls are TRBV5-4 and TRBJ2-5, with D maybe TRBD1 (5 bases). Trimming took 1 base from V and 5 from J, leaving 9 bases between them. Per the germline V gene, CDR1 is SGHNT and CDR2 is YYREEE (reference sequence). This CDR3 has 13 amino acids. The CDR3 sequence is CASSLIRAETQYF. The CDR3 DNA reads TGTGCCAGCAGCTTGATCAGGGCCGAGACCCAGTACTTC. The full variable domain, with the rest looked up from reference TRBV5-4 and TRBJ2-5, is ETGVTQSPTHLIKTRGQQVTLRCSSQSGHNTVSWYQQALGQGPQFIFQYYREEENGRGNFPPRFSGLQFPNYSSELNVNALELDDSALYLCASSLIRAETQYFGPGTRLLVL.

This clonotype was picked up many times. The V call is TRBV20-1, the J call TRBJ1-6, with D possibly TRBD1 on 5 matching bases. With 4 bases removed from V and 5 bases from J, the gap between germline ends came to 18 bases. Germline CDR1 is DFQATT and CDR2 is SNEGSKA (reference sequence). CDR3 size: 16 residues. CDR3 in amino acids: CSATRGQPDHNSPLHF. The CDR3 DNA is TGCAGTGCTACAAGGGGTCAGCCCGACCATAATTCACCCCTCCACTTT.

The rearrangement joins TRBV29-1 to TRBJ1-1; D not resolved. The CDR3 is 13 amino acids. The germline V and J ends were trimmed by 6 bases and 5 bases, with 16 bases remaining between them. CDR1 and CDR2 (germline): SQVTM, ANQGSEA. The CDR3: CSVRQAARTEAFF. For the CDR3, the DNA is TGCAGCGTACGACAAGCGGCGAGGACTGAAGCTTTCTTT.

The chain recombines TRBV4-1 with TRBJ2-7; 7 bases fit TRBD2. Germline assignment: CDR1 MGHRA and CDR2 YSYEKL. Trimming removed 0 bases from V and 5 bases from J; junction bases left unmatched: 10. The CDR3 spans 16 residues. The CDR3 loop reads CASSQDRGGRRNEQYF. The CDR3 region has the DNA TGCGCCAGCAGCCAAGATCGCGGGGGACGGCGTAACGAGCAGTACTTC.